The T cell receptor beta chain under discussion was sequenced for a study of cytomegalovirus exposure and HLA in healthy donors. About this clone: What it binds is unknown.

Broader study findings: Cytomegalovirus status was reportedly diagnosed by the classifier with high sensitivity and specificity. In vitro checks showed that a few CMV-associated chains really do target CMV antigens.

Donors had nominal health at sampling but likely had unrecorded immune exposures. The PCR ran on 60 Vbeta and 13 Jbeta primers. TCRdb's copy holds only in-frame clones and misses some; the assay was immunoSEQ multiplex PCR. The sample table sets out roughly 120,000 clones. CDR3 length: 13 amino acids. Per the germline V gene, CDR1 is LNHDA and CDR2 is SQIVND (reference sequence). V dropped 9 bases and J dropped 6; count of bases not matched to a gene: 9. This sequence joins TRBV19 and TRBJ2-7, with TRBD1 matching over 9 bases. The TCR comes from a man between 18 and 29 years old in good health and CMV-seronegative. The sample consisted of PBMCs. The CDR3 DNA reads TGTGCCAGCTCCGGGACAGGGTGGTCCGAGCAGTACTTC. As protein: CASSGTGWSEQYF.